What follows describes a single T cell receptor (beta chain). The identical CDR3 is also encoded by other nucleotide sequences in the sample. V was pared by 4 bases and J by 3 bases, with 10 bases between. The CDR3 runs to 13 residues. CDR1 is SGDLS and CDR2 is YYNGEE in the germline V gene. Sequencing was performed with immunoSEQ multiplex PCR; in TCRdb, only in-frame clones are kept and a portion is missing. The data show tens of thousands of clones, roughly 87% seen once. These data are taken from a study of OX40 agonist ivuxolimab in advanced cancers. The chain combines TRBV9 with TRBJ1-2, with a weak D call TRBD1 (5 bases). Sequencing used CD4+ or CD8+ T cells sorted from blood, obtained in a trial of the OX40 agonist ivuxolimab. The clonotype comes from an adult with an advanced solid tumor such as melanoma, head and neck, liver or kidney cancer. The CDR3, as DNA: TGTGCCAGCAGCCCCAGAGGGGACTATGGCTACACCTTC. Its protein is CASSPRGDYGYTF. The full variable domain, completed using reference TRBV9 and TRBJ1-2, is DSGVTQTPKHLITATGQRVTLRCSPRSGDLSVYWYQQSLDQGLQFLIQYYNGEERAKGNILERFSAQQFPDLHSELNLSSLELGDSALYFCASSPRGDYGYTFGSGTRLTVV.